The 17 T cell receptor beta chains in this list originate from one sample, sequenced in a study of blood T cell repertoires in COVID-19 (dated by TCRdb to about 2020). Receptor libraries were prepared by the immunoSEQ multiplex PCR assay. The immuneACCESS repertoire file appears here via TCRdb, limited to in-frame rearrangements. These files lack a portion of the clones; in checked studies, under half of the deficit traces to unresolved V genes, and the cause of the others is not known. Within this sample are about 64,000 clones, with 70% to 90% of them counted one time only. The ten largest clones take up roughly 3.2% of the sample. The sample taken for sequencing was peripheral blood. The receptor source for this set is a man in his forties or fifties with active COVID-19.

The chain has TRBV5-1 and TRBJ1-6; D possibly corresponds to TRBD1 (5 bases). The CDR3 sequence is 15 residues long. V dropped 0 bases and J dropped 8 bases, with 12 bases sitting between them. Per germline, CDR1 SGHRS and CDR2 YFSETQ. The CDR3 sequence: CASSLVMGEDSPLHF. The CDR3 region has the DNA TGCGCCAGCAGCTTGGTAATGGGGGAGGATTCACCCCTCCACTTT.

This clone has ten or more counts. The chain employs TRBV5-1 and TRBJ1-5; 9 nucleotides align to TRBD1. The CDR3 consists of 16 residues. Germline V CDR1 and CDR2: SGHRS, YFSETQ. The junction had 5 bases not matched to a gene; V was cut back by 4 bases and J by 0 bases. CDR3 bases: TGCGCCAGCAGCCCGGACAGGGGAAATAGCAATCAGCCCCAGCATTTT. This codes for CASSPDRGNSNQPQHF. The complete variable domain, with remaining parts taken from reference TRBV5-1 and TRBJ1-5, reads KAGVTQTPRYLIKTRGQQVTLSCSPISGHRSVSWYQQTPGQGLQFLFEYFSETQRNKGNFPGRFSGRQFSNSRSEMNVSTLELGDSALYLCASSPDRGNSNQPQHFGDGTRLSIL.

The chain recombines TRBV4-3 with TRBJ2-5, with a weak D call TRBD1 (5 bases). The germline V and J ends were trimmed by 5 bases and 0 bases, with 16 bases remaining between them. CDR1 and CDR2 from the germline V gene are LGHNA and YSLEER. CDR3 length: 16 residues. The CDR3 DNA is TGCGCCAGCAGCTTAGGGGCCGCCTCGTACCAAGAGACCCAGTACTTC. It codes for CASSLGAASYQETQYF.

V gene TRBV6-6 combines with J gene TRBJ2-7; TRBD1 agrees at 10 bases. The V gene's germline CDR1 is MNHNY and CDR2 SVGAGI (reference sequence). This CDR3 is built from 15 residues. V was pared by 6 bases and J by 3 bases, with 8 bases of the junction left unmatched. CDR3 in DNA: TGTGCCAGCAGACCCCGGGACAGGGGTATCTACGAGCAGTACTTC. This sequence encodes CASRPRDRGIYEQYF.

This chain joins TRBV4-1 and TRBJ2-3, with TRBD2 identical over 9 bases. Unmatched junction bases numbered 14, after V lost 4 bases and J lost 0 bases. This CDR3 is 19 amino acids long. Per germline, CDR1 MGHRA and CDR2 YSYEKL. The CDR3 DNA follows: TGCGCCAGCAGCCGCTGGGATCCTAGCGGGATTACTAGCACAGATACGCAGTATTTT. Translating it yields CASSRWDPSGITSTDTQYF.

The chain carries TRBV27 and TRBJ2-7; 10 nucleotides match TRBD1. Germline loops: CDR1 MNHEY, CDR2 SMNVEV (reference sequence). V dropped 5 bases and J dropped 4; count of bases not matched to a gene: 11. The CDR3 is 16 residues long. Here the CDR3 reads CASSATPGTGVYEQYF. The CDR3, as DNA: TGTGCCAGCAGTGCCACACCCGGGACAGGGGTTTACGAGCAGTACTTC.

Here the CDR3 reads CATSRYGGEPYEQYF. The CDR3 DNA reads TGTGCCACCAGCAGGTACGGAGGGGAGCCCTACGAGCAGTACTTC. V usage is TRBV15 and J usage is TRBJ2-7, with a possible D match to TRBD2 (6 bases). Germline V CDR1 and CDR2: LNHNV, YYDKDF (reference sequence). The CDR3 consists of 15 residues. Trimming removed 3 bases at V and 2 bases at J, with 14 bases between.

The gene calls are TRBV7-9 and TRBJ2-6, with 8 nucleotides matching TRBD1. The CDR3 totals 18 residues. The J segment lost 2 bases and the V segment lost 5 bases, leaving 11 bases of the junction unmatched. CDR1 is SEHNR and CDR2 is FQNEAQ in the germline V gene (reference sequence). The CDR3, as DNA: TGTGCCAGCAGCGGACAGGGTTTTTCCTCTCCTGGGGCCAACGTCCTGACTTTC. This codes for CASSGQGFSSPGANVLTF.

The rearrangement uses TRBV19 and TRBJ2-5, with 9 bases aligning to TRBD1. With 6 bases clipped from V and 2 bases from J, the junction kept 4 bases outside the gene matches. Germline CDR1 LNHDA, CDR2 SQIVND (reference sequence). The CDR3 is 14 amino acids. This chain's CDR3 is CASRTGGGQETQYF. The CDR3 bases are TGTGCCAGTAGGACAGGGGGGGGTCAAGAGACCCAGTACTTC.

CDR3 DNA: TGTGCCAGCAGGTCCTTGGCGGGAGTGGGAGAGACCCAGTACTTC. It encodes CASRSLAGVGETQYF. The V call is TRBV27, the J call TRBJ2-5, with TRBD2 identical over 7 bases. V lost 6 bases and J lost 4; bases outside the gene matches: 11. Germline values: CDR1 MNHEY, CDR2 SMNVEV (reference sequence). CDR3 size: 15 residues.

The chain employs TRBV7-3 and TRBJ2-2, with 10 bases matching TRBD2. The germline gives CDR1 SGHTA, CDR2 FQGTGA. J gave up 5 bases and V 5 bases, and 5 bases lay outside the gene matches. The CDR3 contains 15 residues. The CDR3 DNA reads TGTGCCAGCAGCCCACGACTAGCGGGTACCGGGGAGCTGTTTTTT. This sequence encodes CASSPRLAGTGELFF.

V and J are TRBV28 and TRBJ1-6; tentatively, D is TRBD1 (6 bases). The CDR3 is 18 amino acids. The V end lost 2 bases, the J end lost 0 bases, and 14 bases lay between the germline ends. Germline V CDR1 and CDR2: MDHEN, SYDVKM. CDR3 protein: CASSLSQGFGSYNSPLHF. The CDR3 bases are TGTGCCAGCAGTTTAAGTCAGGGGTTCGGCTCCTATAATTCACCCCTCCACTTT.

This chain connects TRBV29-1 to TRBJ1-2; 9 nucleotides line up with TRBD1. CDR3 length: 13 amino acids. Per germline, CDR1 SQVTM and CDR2 ANQGSEA. Trimming cost V 7 bases and J 6 bases; bases outside gene matches: 9. The CDR3 DNA reads as TGCAGCGGCACCGACAGGGGGTGGAATGGCTACACCTTC. Protein product: CSGTDRGWNGYTF.

V is TRBV27 and J is TRBJ2-5; TRBD1 aligns across 11 bases. CDR1 is MNHEY, CDR2 SMNVEV, per germline (reference sequence). CDR3 size: 18 residues. Trimming at V came to 0 bases and at J to 5 bases, leaving 11 bases not matched to a gene. The CDR3 nucleotides are TGTGCCAGCAGTTTATCGATTCCTGGACAGGGGGCGGCGGAGACCCAGTACTTC. It is translated as CASSLSIPGQGAAETQYF.

V is TRBV7-8 and J is TRBJ2-3; D possibly corresponds to TRBD1 (6 bases). The V gene lost 1 base and the J gene lost 3 bases, with 8 bases spanning the gap. CDR1 SGHVS and CDR2 FQNEAQ come from the germline V gene. The CDR3 extends over 14 amino acids. The CDR3 spells CASSLGTGTDTQYF. The CDR3 DNA reads TGTGCCAGCAGCTTAGGCACAGGGACAGATACGCAGTATTTT.

The chain is built from TRBV6-5 and TRBJ1-3; the match to TRBD1 covers 9 bases. The CDR3 spans 15 residues. V trimming: 6 bases; J trimming: 4 bases; junction bases outside the gene matches: 7. Germline V gene lookup returns CDR1 MNHEY and CDR2 SVGAGI. The CDR3 sequence is CASRPGQGGGNTIYF. The CDR3 DNA reads as TGTGCCAGCAGACCGGGACAGGGTGGCGGAAACACCATATATTTT.

The V call is TRBV20-1, the J call TRBJ1-1; D is unresolved. The CDR3 covers 11 residues. Germline V CDR1 and CDR2: DFQATT, SNEGSKA (reference sequence). With 3 bases removed from V and 14 bases from J, the gap between germline ends came to 16 bases. The CDR3 sequence: CSARNPAAGFF. CDR3 sequence (DNA): TGCAGTGCTAGGAACCCCGCTGCGGGATTCTTT.